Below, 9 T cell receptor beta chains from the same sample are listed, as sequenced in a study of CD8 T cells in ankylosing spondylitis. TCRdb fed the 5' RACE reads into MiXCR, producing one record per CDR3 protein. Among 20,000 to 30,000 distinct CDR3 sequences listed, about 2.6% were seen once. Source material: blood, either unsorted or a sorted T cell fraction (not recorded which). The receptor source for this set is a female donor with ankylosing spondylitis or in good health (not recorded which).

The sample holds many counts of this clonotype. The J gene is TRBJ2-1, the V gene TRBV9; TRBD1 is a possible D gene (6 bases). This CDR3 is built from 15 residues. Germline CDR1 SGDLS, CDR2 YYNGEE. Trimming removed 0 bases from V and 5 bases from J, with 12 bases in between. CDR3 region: CASSVAGTKNNEQFF. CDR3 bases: TGTGCCAGCAGCGTAGCAGGGACAAAGAACAATGAGCAGTTCTTC.

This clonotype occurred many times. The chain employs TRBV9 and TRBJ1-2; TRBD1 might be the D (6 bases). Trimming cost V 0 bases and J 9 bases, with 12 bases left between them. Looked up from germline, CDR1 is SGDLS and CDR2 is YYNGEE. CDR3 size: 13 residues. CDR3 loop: CASSVGPGDRYTF. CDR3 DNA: TGTGCCAGCAGCGTAGGCCCAGGGGACCGCTACACCTTC.

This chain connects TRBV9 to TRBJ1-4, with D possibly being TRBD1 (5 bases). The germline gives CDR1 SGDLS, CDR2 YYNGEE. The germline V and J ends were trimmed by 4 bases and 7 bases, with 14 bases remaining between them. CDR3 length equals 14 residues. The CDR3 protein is CASSPTVGGEKLFF. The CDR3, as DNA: TGTGCCAGCAGCCCGACAGTCGGCGGTGAAAAACTGTTTTTT.

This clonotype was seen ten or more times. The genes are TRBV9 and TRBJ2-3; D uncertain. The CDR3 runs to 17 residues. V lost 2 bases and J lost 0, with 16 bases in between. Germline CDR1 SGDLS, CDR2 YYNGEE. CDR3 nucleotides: TGTGCCAGCAGCGTCGGTCGTGGCGGAACTAGCACAGATACGCAGTATTTT. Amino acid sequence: CASSVGRGGTSTDTQYF.

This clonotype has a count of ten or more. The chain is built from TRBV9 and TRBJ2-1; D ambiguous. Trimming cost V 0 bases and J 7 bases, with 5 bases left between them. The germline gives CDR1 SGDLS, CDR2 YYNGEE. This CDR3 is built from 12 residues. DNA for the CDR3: TGTGCCAGCAGCGTAGGGCTGAATGAGCAGTTCTTC. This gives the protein CASSVGLNEQFF.

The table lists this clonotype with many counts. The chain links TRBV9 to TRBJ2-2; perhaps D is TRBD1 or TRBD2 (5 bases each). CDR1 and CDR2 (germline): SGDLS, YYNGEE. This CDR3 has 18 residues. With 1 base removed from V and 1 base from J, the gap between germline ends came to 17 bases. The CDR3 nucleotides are TGTGCCAGCAGCGTAAGCCCCGTGGGACCTGGGAACACCGGGGAGCTGTTTTTT. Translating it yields CASSVSPVGPGNTGELFF. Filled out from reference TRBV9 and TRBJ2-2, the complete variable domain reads DSGVTQTPKHLITATGQRVTLRCSPRSGDLSVYWYQQSLDQGLQFLIQYYNGEERAKGNILERFSAQQFPDLHSELNLSSLELGDSALYFCASSVSPVGPGNTGELFFGEGSRLTVL.

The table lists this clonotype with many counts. The CDR3 nucleotides read TGTGCCAGCAGCGTAGCTCCCCTAGGTGAAGCTTTCTTT. Amino acid sequence: CASSVAPLGEAFF. V usage is TRBV9 and J usage is TRBJ1-1; D unresolved. This CDR3 spans 13 amino acids. V dropped 0 bases and J dropped 7 bases, with 10 bases sitting between them. Germline V lookup: CDR1 SGDLS, CDR2 YYNGEE.

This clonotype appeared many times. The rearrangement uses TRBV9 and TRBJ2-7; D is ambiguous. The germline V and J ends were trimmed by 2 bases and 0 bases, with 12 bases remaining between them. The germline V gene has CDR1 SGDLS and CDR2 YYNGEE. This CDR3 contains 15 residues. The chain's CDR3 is CASSVDPAYSYEQYF. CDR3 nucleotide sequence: TGTGCCAGCAGCGTGGACCCAGCCTACTCCTACGAGCAGTACTTC.

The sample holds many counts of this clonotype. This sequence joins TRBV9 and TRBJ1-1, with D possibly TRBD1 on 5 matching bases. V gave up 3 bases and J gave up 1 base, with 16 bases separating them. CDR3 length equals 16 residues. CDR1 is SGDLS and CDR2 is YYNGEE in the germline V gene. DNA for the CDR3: TGTGCCAGCAGCGCCAATATTGGACAACAGAACACTGAAGCTTTCTTT. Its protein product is CASSANIGQQNTEAFF.